This T cell receptor (beta chain) was captured by sequencing in a study of T cells in Graves' hyperthyroidism and ophthalmopathy. Overall study results and limits: Ophthalmopathy got predicted by the model a median roughly 6.4 months before its onset. A model using 13 V-J features told ophthalmopathy apart from stable hyperthyroidism.

Regarding this clonotype: Its antigen is unidentified.

Duration under 3 months, a NOSPECS grade of at least 4, and a Clinical Activity Score of at least 3 characterized the ophthalmopathy patients. Exclusion criteria comprised uncontrolled infection, other autoimmune disease, pregnancy or lactation. The junction had 8 bases not matched to a gene; V was cut back by 1 base and J by 5 bases. This CDR3 is 16 amino acids long. Per germline, CDR1 MNHNS and CDR2 SASEGT. Amplification targeted TCR beta CDR3 regions from RNA transcripts. Initially, a first-round RT-PCR of the TCR CDR3 employed the HTBI primer set. TCRdb fed the multiplex PCR reads into MiXCR, producing one record per CDR3 protein. Of some 500,000 distinct CDR3 sequences in the sample, 15% to 20% were seen once.

The chain joins TRBV6-1 to TRBJ1-1; 9 bases align to TRBD1. The receptor's source is a young woman with Graves' ophthalmopathy. Sequencing was done on a sample of blood. CDR3 sequence: CASSEVEGQGWTEAFF. Here the CDR3 DNA reads TGTGCCAGCAGTGAAGTTGAGGGACAGGGATGGACTGAAGCTTTCTTT.